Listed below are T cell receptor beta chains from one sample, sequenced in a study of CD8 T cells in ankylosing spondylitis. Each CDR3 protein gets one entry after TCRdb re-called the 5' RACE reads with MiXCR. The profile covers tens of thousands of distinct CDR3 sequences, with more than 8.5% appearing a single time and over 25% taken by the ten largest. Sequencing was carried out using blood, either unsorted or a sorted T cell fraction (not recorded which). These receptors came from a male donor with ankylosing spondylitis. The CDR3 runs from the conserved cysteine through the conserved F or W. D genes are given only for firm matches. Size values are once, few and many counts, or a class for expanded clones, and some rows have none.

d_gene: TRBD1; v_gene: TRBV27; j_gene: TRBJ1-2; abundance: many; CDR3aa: CASSLAGGTNYGYTF; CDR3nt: TGTGCCAGCAGTTTAGCAGGGGGGACTAACTATGGCTACACCTTC
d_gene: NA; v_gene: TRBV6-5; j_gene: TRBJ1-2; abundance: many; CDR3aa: CASSGGTYGYTF; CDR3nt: TGTGCCAGCAGTGGAGGGACCTATGGCTACACCTTC
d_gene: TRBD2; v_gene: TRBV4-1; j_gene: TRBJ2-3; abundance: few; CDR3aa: CASSQESSGSTDTQYF; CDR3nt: TGCGCCAGCAGCCAGGAGTCTAGCGGCAGCACAGATACGCAGTATTTT
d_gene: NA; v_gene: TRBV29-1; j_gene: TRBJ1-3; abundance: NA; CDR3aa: CSVAYDVSSGNTIYF; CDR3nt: TGCAGCGTTGCTTATGACGTCTCCTCTGGAAACACCATATATTTT
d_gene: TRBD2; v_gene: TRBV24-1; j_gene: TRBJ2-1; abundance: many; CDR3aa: CATSGSGSMFF; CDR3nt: TGTGCCACCAGTGGGAGCGGGAGTATGTTCTTC
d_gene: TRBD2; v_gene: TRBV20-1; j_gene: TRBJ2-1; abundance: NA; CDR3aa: CSAGGVAGGRAYNEQFF; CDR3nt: TGCAGTGCCGGCGGGGTAGCGGGAGGCAGGGCCTACAATGAGCAGTTCTTC
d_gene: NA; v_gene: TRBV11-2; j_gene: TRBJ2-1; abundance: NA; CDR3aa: CASSLVQGRDNEQFF; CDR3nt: TGTGCCAGCAGCTTAGTACAGGGACGGGACAATGAGCAGTTCTTC
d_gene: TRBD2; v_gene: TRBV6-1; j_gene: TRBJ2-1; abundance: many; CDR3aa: CASSPWLAGAWGQFF; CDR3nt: TGTGCCAGCAGCCCTTGGCTAGCGGGAGCCTGGGGGCAGTTCTTC
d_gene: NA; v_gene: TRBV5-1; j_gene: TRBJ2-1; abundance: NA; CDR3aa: CASSSGLPMGQFF; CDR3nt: TGCGCCAGCAGCTCGGGACTTCCGATGGGGCAGTTCTTC
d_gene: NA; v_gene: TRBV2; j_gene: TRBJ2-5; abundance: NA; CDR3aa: CASSEAWGKTQYF; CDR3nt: TGTGCCAGCAGTGAAGCTTGGGGCAAGACCCAGTACTTC
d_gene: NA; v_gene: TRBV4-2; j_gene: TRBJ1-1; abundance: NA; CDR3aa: CASSRLTQDTEAFF; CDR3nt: TGTGCCAGCAGCCGCCTGACCCAGGACACTGAAGCTTTCTTT
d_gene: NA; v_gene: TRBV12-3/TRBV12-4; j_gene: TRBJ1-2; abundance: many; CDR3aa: CASSPSTDYGYTF; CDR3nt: TGTGCCAGCAGTCCTTCGACAGACTATGGCTACACCTTC
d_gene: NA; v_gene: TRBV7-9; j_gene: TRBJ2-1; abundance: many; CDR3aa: CASSFGGGEQFF; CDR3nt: TGTGCCAGCAGCTTTGGGGGAGGTGAGCAGTTCTTC
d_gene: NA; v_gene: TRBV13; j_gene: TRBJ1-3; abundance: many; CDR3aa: CASSLEARASGNTIYF; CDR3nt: TGTGCCAGCAGCTTAGAGGCCCGGGCCTCTGGAAACACCATATATTTT
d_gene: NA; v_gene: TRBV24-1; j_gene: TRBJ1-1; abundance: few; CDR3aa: CATSDGVNTEAFF; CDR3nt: TGTGCCACCAGTGATGGGGTGAACACTGAAGCTTTCTTT
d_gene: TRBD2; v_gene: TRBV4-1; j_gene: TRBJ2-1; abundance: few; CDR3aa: CASSQDQLAGAYNEQFF; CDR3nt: TGCGCCAGCAGCCAAGATCAACTAGCGGGGGCCTACAATGAGCAGTTCTTC
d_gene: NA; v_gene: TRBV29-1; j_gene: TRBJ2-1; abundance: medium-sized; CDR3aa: CSVVGLGSIANEQFF; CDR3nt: TGCAGCGTTGTGGGGCTAGGGAGTATCGCTAATGAGCAGTTCTTC
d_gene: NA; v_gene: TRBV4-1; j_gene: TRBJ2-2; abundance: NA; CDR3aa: CASSQMTGELFF; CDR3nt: TGCGCCAGCAGCCAAATGACCGGGGAGCTGTTTTTT
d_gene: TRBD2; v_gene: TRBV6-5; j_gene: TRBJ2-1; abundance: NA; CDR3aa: CASSPRLADSYNEQFF; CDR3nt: TGTGCCAGCAGTCCTCGACTAGCGGATAGTTACAATGAGCAGTTCTTC
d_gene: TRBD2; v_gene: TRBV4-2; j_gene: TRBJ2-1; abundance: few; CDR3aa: CASSQESGRGGEQFF; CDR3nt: TGTGCCAGCAGCCAAGAAAGCGGGAGAGGCGGTGAGCAGTTCTTC
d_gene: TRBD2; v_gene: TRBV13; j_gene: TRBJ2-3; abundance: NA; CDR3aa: CASLSRRLAKITDTQYF; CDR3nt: TGTGCCAGCCTCAGCCGTCGACTAGCCAAGATCACAGATACGCAGTATTTT
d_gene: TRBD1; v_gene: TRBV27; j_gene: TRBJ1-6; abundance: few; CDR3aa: CASSEQGNNSPLHF; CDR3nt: TGTGCCAGCAGTGAACAGGGGAATAATTCACCCCTCCACTTT
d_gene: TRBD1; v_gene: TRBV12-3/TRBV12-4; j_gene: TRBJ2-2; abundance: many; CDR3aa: CASRERGQRTGELFF; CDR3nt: TGTGCCAGCAGAGAGAGGGGACAGCGCACCGGGGAGCTGTTTTTT
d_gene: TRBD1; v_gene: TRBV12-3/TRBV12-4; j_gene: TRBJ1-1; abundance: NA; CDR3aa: CASRGGADRANTEAFF; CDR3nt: TGTGCCAGCAGGGGAGGAGCCGACAGGGCGAACACTGAAGCTTTCTTT
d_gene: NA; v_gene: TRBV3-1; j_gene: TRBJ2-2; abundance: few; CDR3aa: CASSPHGGRTGELFF; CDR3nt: TGTGCCAGCAGCCCCCATGGAGGACGGACCGGGGAGCTGTTTTTT
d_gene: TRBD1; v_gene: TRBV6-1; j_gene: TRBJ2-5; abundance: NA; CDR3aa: CASSKGTELQETQYF; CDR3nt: TGTGCCAGCAGTAAGGGGACAGAACTCCAAGAGACCCAGTACTTC
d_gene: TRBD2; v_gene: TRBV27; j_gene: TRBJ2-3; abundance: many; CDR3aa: CASSWTSGSVDTQYF; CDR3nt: TGTGCCAGCAGTTGGACTAGCGGGAGCGTAGATACGCAGTATTTT
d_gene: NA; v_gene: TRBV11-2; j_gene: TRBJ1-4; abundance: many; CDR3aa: CASSLRGQGGTGVEKLFF; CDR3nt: TGTGCCAGCAGCCTACGAGGGCAGGGAGGGACCGGCGTGGAAAAACTGTTTTTT
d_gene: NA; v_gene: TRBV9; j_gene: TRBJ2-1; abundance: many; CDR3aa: CASSVEASEGPGNEQFF; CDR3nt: TGTGCCAGCAGCGTAGAAGCGAGTGAGGGCCCGGGGAATGAGCAGTTCTTC
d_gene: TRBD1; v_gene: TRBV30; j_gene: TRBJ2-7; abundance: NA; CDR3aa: CAWTKVRDRGRYEQYF; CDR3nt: TGTGCCTGGACTAAGGTCCGGGACAGGGGGCGGTACGAGCAGTACTTC
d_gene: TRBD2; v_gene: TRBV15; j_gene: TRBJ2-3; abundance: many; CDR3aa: CATSRDRTSGRNTQYF; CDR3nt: TGTGCCACCAGCAGAGATCGAACTAGCGGGAGAAATACGCAGTATTTT
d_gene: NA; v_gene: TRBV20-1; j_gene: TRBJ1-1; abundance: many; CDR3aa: CSARDSGDTEAFF; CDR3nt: TGCAGTGCTAGAGATAGCGGGGACACTGAAGCTTTCTTT
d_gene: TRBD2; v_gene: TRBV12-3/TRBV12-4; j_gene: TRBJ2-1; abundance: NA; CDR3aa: CASSPGTSGSSYNEQFF; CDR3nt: TGTGCCAGCAGTCCCGGGACTAGCGGCAGCTCCTACAATGAGCAGTTCTTC
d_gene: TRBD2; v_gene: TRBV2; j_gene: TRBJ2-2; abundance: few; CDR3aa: CASRERERGTGELFF; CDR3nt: TGTGCCAGCAGAGAGCGGGAGAGAGGAACCGGGGAGCTGTTTTTT
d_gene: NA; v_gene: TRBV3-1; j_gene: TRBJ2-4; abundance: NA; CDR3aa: CASSQEFPGIQYF; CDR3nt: TGTGCCAGCAGCCAAGAATTCCCGGGCATTCAGTACTTC
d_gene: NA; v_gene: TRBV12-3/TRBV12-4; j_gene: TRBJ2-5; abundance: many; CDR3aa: CASSLGTAQETQYF; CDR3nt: TGTGCCAGCAGTTTAGGAACAGCGCAAGAGACCCAGTACTTC
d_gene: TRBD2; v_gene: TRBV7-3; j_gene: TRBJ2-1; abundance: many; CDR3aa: CASSLTGSQSPSGPPVSEQFF; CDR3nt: TGTGCCAGCAGCTTAACGGGAAGCCAATCGCCTAGCGGCCCCCCAGTTAGTGAGCAGTTCTTC
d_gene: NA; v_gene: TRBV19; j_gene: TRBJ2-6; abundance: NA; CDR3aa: CASSTLRGSGANVLTF; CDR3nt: TGTGCCAGTAGTACCCTTCGAGGCTCTGGGGCCAACGTCCTGACTTTC
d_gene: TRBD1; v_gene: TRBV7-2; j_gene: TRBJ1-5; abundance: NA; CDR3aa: CASSSAGQGALNQPQHF; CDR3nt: TGTGCCAGCAGCTCCGCCGGCCAGGGGGCTCTCAATCAGCCCCAGCATTTT
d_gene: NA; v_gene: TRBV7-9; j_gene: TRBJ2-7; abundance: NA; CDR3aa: CASSPGTPHLAAYEQYF; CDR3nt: TGTGCCAGCAGCCCCGGGACACCGCATTTGGCGGCTTACGAGCAGTACTTC
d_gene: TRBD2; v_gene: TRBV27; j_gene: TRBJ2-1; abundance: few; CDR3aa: CASSLPGGTYNEQFF; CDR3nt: TGTGCCAGCAGTTTACCGGGAGGTACCTACAATGAGCAGTTCTTC
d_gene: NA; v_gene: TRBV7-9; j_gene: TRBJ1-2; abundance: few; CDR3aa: CASSSDYGYTF; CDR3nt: TGTGCCAGCAGCTCTGACTATGGCTACACCTTC
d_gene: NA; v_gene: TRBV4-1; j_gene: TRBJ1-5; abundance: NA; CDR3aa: CASSLLTGTDGNQPQHF; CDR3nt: TGCGCCAGCAGCCTCTTGACCGGAACGGATGGCAATCAGCCCCAGCATTTT
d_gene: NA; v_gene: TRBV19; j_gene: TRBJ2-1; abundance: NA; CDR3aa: CASRPSSSNEQFF; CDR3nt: TGTGCCAGTAGGCCATCGTCTAGCAATGAGCAGTTCTTC
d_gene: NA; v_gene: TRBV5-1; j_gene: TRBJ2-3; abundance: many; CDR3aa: CASSLGLGLYTDTQYF; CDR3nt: TGCGCCAGCAGCTTGGGGCTGGGTTTATACACAGATACGCAGTATTTT
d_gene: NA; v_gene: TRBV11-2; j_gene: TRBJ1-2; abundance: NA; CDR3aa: CASSLGPPDYGYTF; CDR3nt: TGTGCCAGCAGCTTGGGGCCTCCTGACTATGGCTACACCTTC
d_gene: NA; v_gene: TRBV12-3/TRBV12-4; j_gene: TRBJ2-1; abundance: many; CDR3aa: CATEKPRGGQFF; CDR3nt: TGTGCCACCGAAAAACCGAGGGGTGGGCAGTTCTTC
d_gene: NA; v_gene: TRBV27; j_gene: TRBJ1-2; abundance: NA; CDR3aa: CASSSNWAGDGNYGYTF; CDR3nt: TGTGCCAGCAGTTCCAATTGGGCAGGGGACGGTAACTATGGCTACACCTTC
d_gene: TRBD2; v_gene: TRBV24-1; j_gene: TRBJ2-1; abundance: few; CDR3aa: CATSPGLAGARNEQFF; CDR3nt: TGTGCCACCAGCCCGGGACTAGCGGGGGCACGCAATGAGCAGTTCTTC
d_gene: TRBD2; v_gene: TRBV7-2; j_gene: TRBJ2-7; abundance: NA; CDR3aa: CASSLMGLAGVWYEQYF; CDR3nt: TGTGCCAGCAGCTTAATGGGACTAGCGGGAGTTTGGTACGAGCAGTACTTC
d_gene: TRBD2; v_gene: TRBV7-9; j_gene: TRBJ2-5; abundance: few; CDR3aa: CASSPPQLAGEETQYF; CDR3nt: TGTGCCAGCAGCCCGCCCCAACTAGCGGGAGAAGAGACCCAGTACTTC
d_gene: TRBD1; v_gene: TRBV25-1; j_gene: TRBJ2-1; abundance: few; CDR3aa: CASSAGQGNEQFF; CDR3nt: TGTGCCAGCAGTGCAGGACAGGGCAATGAGCAGTTCTTC
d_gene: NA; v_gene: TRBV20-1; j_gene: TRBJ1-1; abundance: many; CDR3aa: CSASTKGVLFRLNTEAFF; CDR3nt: TGCAGTGCTTCAACTAAAGGGGTTCTTTTTAGATTGAACACTGAAGCTTTCTTT
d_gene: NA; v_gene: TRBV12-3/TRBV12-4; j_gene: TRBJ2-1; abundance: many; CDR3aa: CASTGGPNNEQFF; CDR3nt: TGTGCCAGCACCGGAGGGCCGAATAATGAGCAGTTCTTC
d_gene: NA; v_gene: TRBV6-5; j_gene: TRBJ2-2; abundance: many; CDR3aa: CASSYGGGPNTGELFF; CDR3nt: TGTGCCAGCAGTTACGGTGGAGGACCCAACACCGGGGAGCTGTTTTTT